This T cell receptor beta chain was sequenced for a study of T-cell memory formation after mild COVID-19. At the level of the study: There were largely donor-specific TCR clusters.

This CDR3 has 13 residues. The V end lost 6 bases, the J end lost 6 bases, and 11 bases lay between the germline ends. CDR1 and CDR2 from the germline V gene are MNHEY and SMNVEV (reference sequence). In regard to this clonotype: The target antigen is unknown.

A 5'RACE reaction primed in the constant segment made cDNA libraries of TCR alpha and TCR beta, and these carried sample barcodes and UMIs. TCRdb re-derived calls from the 5' RACE reads in MiXCR, one entry per CDR3 protein. The data show about 150,000 distinct CDR3 sequences, less than 25% seen once. Study results and caveats: Cross-reactive memory seemingly joined, as some responding clones were found in pre-infection memory.

This clonotype was obtained from an adult woman who had mild COVID-19 (a few samples of this study predate the infection). Cell type and time point are not known. The material sequenced was PBMCs or a T cell subset sorted from them (not recorded which). The chain combines TRBV27 with TRBJ2-2; possibly TRBD1 for D (6 bases). The CDR3: CASSLAGAGELFF. The CDR3 coding sequence is TGTGCCAGCAGCCTGGCAGGGGCCGGGGAGCTGTTTTTT.